This T cell receptor (beta chain) was recovered during a study of cytomegalovirus exposure and HLA in healthy donors. Study-level results: As a later analysis showed, a missense DCLRE1C variant was linked to trimming of TCR beta V- and J-genes. Analyzed later, association rates of TCRs varied across HLA loci, with DRB1 most and HLA-C fewest. For most TCR beta V segments, an earlier analysis put the productive rate at about 87% or about 30% of the time.

With respect to this clone: The target antigen is unknown.

Primers: 60 Vbeta forward and 13 Jbeta reverse. Method: immunoSEQ multiplex PCR; TCRdb's copy keeps in-frame clones and lacks some. Of 120,000 or so clones listed, over 65% were seen once; the top ten hold 1% to 1.5%. The donors (healthy individuals) were bone marrow donors. The CDR3 loop spans 17 amino acids. V was pared by 1 base and J by 0 bases, with 9 bases of the junction left unmatched. Per the germline V gene, CDR1 is GTSNPN and CDR2 is SVGIG (reference sequence). This sequence joins TRBV30 and TRBJ1-2; 9 bases align to TRBD1. The receptor was isolated from a woman aged 25 to 39 in good health and CMV-seronegative. Sequencing was performed on PBMCs. The CDR3 DNA reads as TGTGCCTGGAGTGGACCGGGACAGGGCTTCCCTAACTATGGCTACACCTTC. This codes for CAWSGPGQGFPNYGYTF.